The table lists the clone carrying this T cell receptor beta chain with a few counts. Its antigen is as yet unknown. The assay that was used to sequence DNA from cultured CD4+ T cells was the Oncomine TCR Beta short-read assay. TCRdb processed the PCR reads anew with MiXCR; each CDR3 protein has one entry. The profile shows 20,000 or so distinct CDR3 sequences, 26% of them singletons. Indicated treatment: roughly nine-day PBMC culture with coronavirus spike peptide pools or control peptides (ViraFEST assay). The sample comes from a study of vaccination and CD4 T cells after COVID-19. Unmatched junction bases numbered 10, after V lost 5 bases and J lost 1 base. Germline CDR1 is KGHSH and CDR2 is LQKENI. The length of the CDR3 is 16 residues.

This sequence joins TRBV18 and TRBJ2-5, with 7 nucleotides matching TRBD1. The TCR originated in a human donor with COVID-19. The sequencing input was cultured CD4+ T cells from blood. The CDR3 DNA reads TGTGCCAGCTCAACCACGGTAGGGGGCGGCCAAGAGACCCAGTACTTC. Its translation is CASSTTVGGGQETQYF.